The clone carrying this TCR beta chain was seen many times. This sample is part of a study of metastatic and nonmetastatic thyroid tumors. Study as a whole: For malignant and benign thyroid patients, tumor or nodule tissue and blood were the sources whose repertoires were compared.

Authors' processing steps: CDR3 was compared across clinicopathological groups, and the resulting differences were used to build a distant-metastasis classifier for papillary thyroid cancer. TCRdb re-called the PCR reads with MiXCR. These V and J calls rely on TCRdb rather than the paper's analysis. This table has about 93,000 clones, more than 9.5% appearing once. All patients were untreated before thyroid surgery. Germline loops: CDR1 LNHDA, CDR2 SQIVND (reference sequence). The CDR3 is made up of 13 amino acids. Losses at the gene ends were 11 bases for V and 4 bases for J; bases not matched to a gene: 8.

Specimen: blood. The rearrangement uses TRBV19 and TRBJ2-3; the match to TRBD2 covers 8 bases. The sequence derives from a female donor with papillary thyroid cancer or a benign thyroid nodule (not recorded which). Some clones in this sample may be carry-over from other donors' samples. The DNA for the CDR3 is TGTGCCGAGGGGGGGACTAGGTCAGATACGCAGTATTTT. The encoded protein is CAEGGTRSDTQYF.